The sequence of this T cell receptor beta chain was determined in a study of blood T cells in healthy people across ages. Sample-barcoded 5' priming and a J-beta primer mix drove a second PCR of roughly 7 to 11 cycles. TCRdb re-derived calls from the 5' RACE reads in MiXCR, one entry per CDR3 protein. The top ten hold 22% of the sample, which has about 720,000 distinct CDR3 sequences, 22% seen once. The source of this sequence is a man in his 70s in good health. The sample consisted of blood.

CDR3 in DNA: TGTGCCAGCAGGGCGGCCGGGCGTAATTCACCCCTCCACTTT. Protein product: CASRAAGRNSPLHF. The gene calls are TRBV7-9 and TRBJ1-6; D unresolved. V was trimmed by 6 bases and J by 6 bases, leaving 12 bases between them. The V gene's germline CDR1 is SEHNR and CDR2 FQNEAQ (reference sequence). The CDR3 runs 14 residues.